These 32 T cell receptor beta chains were sequenced from one sample in a study of CXCR3-negative and CXCR3-positive naive CD8 T cells. UMI labels and 5' RACE were used to prepare the TRB cDNA libraries. Each CDR3 protein gets one entry in TCRdb, which reprocessed the 5' RACE reads and gives no DNA. This listing includes 84,000 or so distinct CDR3 sequences. Input material: naive CXCR3- CD8+ T cells from blood. Subset defined: CD45RO-CCR7+CD27+CD95- naive CD8+ T cells lacking CXCR3 (TNR3-). These receptors were collected from a human donor in good health. Some clones in this sample may be carry-over from other donors' samples.

The CDR3 protein is CSVGGDDYEQYF. The rearrangement joins TRBV20-1 to TRBJ2-7; TCRdb returns TRBD1, unconfirmable since there is no DNA. CDR1 and CDR2 from the germline V gene are DFQATT and SNEGSKA (reference sequence). The CDR3 contains 12 residues.

This rearrangement joins TRBV30 to TRBJ2-7. CDR1 GTSNPN and CDR2 SVGIG come from the germline V gene (reference sequence). The CDR3 spans 15 residues. CDR3 sequence: CAWSVPAGGSYEQYF.

The V call is TRBV20-1, the J call TRBJ2-5; with no DNA, the TCRdb D assignment of TRBD1 cannot be verified. The CDR3 is made up of 15 amino acids. In germline, CDR1 is DFQATT, CDR2 SNEGSKA (reference sequence). The CDR3 here is CSAPVGEGSQETQYF.

The chain combines TRBV7-2 with TRBJ2-7; TCRdb's D gene call, TRBD2, goes unchecked for lack of DNA. Germline V gives CDR1 SGHTA, CDR2 FQGNSA. This CDR3 has 14 amino acids. This CDR3 is CASSMGLAGYEQYF.

The gene calls are TRBV19 and TRBJ2-1; the TCRdb call, TRBD2, lacks DNA for checking. The CDR3 loop spans 16 amino acids. CDR1 and CDR2 from the germline V gene are LNHDA and SQIVND (reference sequence). The CDR3 sequence is CASSQTSGGSYNEQFF.

In terms of frequency, this clonotype is medium-sized (0.01 to 0.1%). This rearrangement joins TRBV24-1 to TRBJ2-2; TCRdb's assignment of TRBD1 cannot be checked, as there is no DNA. Looked up from germline, CDR1 is KGHDR and CDR2 is SFDVKD. The CDR3 has 16 residues. The CDR3 region is CATSEVGTENTGELFF.

The J gene is TRBJ2-5, the V gene TRBV28; the TCRdb call, TRBD2, lacks DNA for checking. CDR1 MDHEN and CDR2 SYDVKM come from the germline V gene. This CDR3 spans 15 amino acids. CDR3 loop: CASSLAGGPVETQYF.

The chain has TRBV3-1 and TRBJ2-7; TCRdb picks TRBD2, but there is no DNA to check that call. Germline assignment: CDR1 LGHDT and CDR2 YNNKEL (reference sequence). CDR3 size: 17 residues. CDR3 protein: CASSPTGGEKYAYEQYF.

The V and J genes are TRBV9 and TRBJ2-2; TCRdb reports TRBD1, a call that lacks DNA to check it against. The CDR3 extends over 14 amino acids. CDR1 and CDR2 (germline): SGDLS, YYNGEE. CDR3 in amino acids: CASSVVQGTGELFF.

V and J are TRBV4-1 and TRBJ2-2; TCRdb lists TRBD1, though no DNA is available to test this call. The CDR3 runs 16 residues. CDR1 is MGHRA, CDR2 YSYEKL, per germline. This CDR3 is CASSQMTGANTGELFF.

The chain has TRBV4-3 and TRBJ2-3; the TCRdb call, TRBD1, lacks DNA for checking. CDR3 size: 16 residues. The germline V gene has CDR1 LGHNA and CDR2 YSLEER. The CDR3 loop reads CASSPTRRTGGDTQYF.

This chain links TRBV20-1 with TRBJ2-7; TCRdb returns TRBD2, unconfirmable since there is no DNA. CDR1 is DFQATT, CDR2 SNEGSKA, per germline (reference sequence). This CDR3 spans 14 amino acids. Here the CDR3 reads CSAREMASRYEQYF.

The chain uses TRBV4-2 and TRBJ2-6; TCRdb outputs TRBD2, but without DNA this stays unchecked. This CDR3 has 21 residues. Germline CDR1 LGHNA, CDR2 YNFKEQ. This chain's CDR3 is CASSHPPLWLAGSTGANVLTF.

The chain carries TRBV12-3 or TRBV12-4 and TRBJ2-7; TCRdb proposes TRBD1, but this gene call is untestable without DNA. There are 14 residues in the CDR3. The CDR3: CASSRQGFLGEQYF.

The chain links TRBV7-2 to TRBJ2-3; TCRdb returns TRBD1, unconfirmable since there is no DNA. CDR1 and CDR2 from the germline V gene are SGHTA and FQGNSA. This CDR3 spans 16 amino acids. This CDR3 is CASSLAGGRNTDTQYF.

V usage is TRBV28 and J usage is TRBJ1-4; TCRdb picks TRBD1, but there is no DNA to check that call. The germline CDR1 and CDR2 sequences are MDHEN and SYDVKM. The CDR3 sequence is 16 residues long. The CDR3 region is CASSTPGRSTNEKLFF. Full variable domain (remainder filled in from reference TRBV28 and TRBJ1-4): DVKVTQSSRYLVKRTGEKVFLECVQDMDHENMFWYRQDPGLGLRLIYFSYDVKMKEKGDIPEGYSVSREKKERFSLILESASTNQTSMYLCASSTPGRSTNEKLFFGSGTQLSVL.

The genes are TRBV13 and TRBJ2-7; the D gene TCRdb calls, TRBD1, cannot be checked with no DNA. This CDR3 is built from 14 residues. CDR1 and CDR2 from the germline V gene are PRHDT and FYEKMQ (reference sequence). CDR3 sequence reads: CASGRGTESYEQYF.

The chain carries TRBV29-1 and TRBJ2-1; TCRdb reports TRBD1, a call that lacks DNA to check it against. Germline V gene lookup returns CDR1 SQVTM and CDR2 ANQGSEA. The CDR3 contains 16 residues. The CDR3 loop is CSVVRQGGGAYNEQFF.

The rearrangement uses TRBV29-1 and TRBJ1-1; TCRdb's assignment of TRBD1 cannot be checked, as there is no DNA. The length of the CDR3 is 13 residues. Germline V gene sequence: CDR1 SQVTM, CDR2 ANQGSEA. This chain's CDR3 is CSVGWTADTEAFF.

The chain couples TRBV28 to TRBJ2-1; TCRdb gives TRBD2 as the D gene, but with no DNA this cannot be confirmed. The CDR3 sequence is 15 residues long. Germline CDR1 and CDR2: MDHEN and SYDVKM. CDR3 sequence reads: CASSSGGLSYNEQFF.

This rearrangement joins TRBV7-2 to TRBJ2-1; with no DNA, the TCRdb D assignment of TRBD2 cannot be verified. In germline, CDR1 is SGHTA, CDR2 FQGNSA. CDR3 length: 15 residues. This CDR3 reads CASSLAGLAGDEQFF.

The chain has TRBV15 and TRBJ1-5; lacking DNA, the TRBD1 call made by TCRdb goes unchecked. The CDR3 loop spans 15 amino acids. Germline values: CDR1 LNHNV, CDR2 YYDKDF (reference sequence). The CDR3 region is CATSNNREGNQPQHF.

The CDR3 sequence: CASSLSGLGETQYF. The V call is TRBV6-5, the J call TRBJ2-5. Germline CDR1 reads MNHEY; CDR2 reads SVGAGI. This CDR3 has 14 residues.

The chain's CDR3 is CASSFTGGTEAFF. V usage is TRBV12-3 or TRBV12-4 and J usage is TRBJ1-1; TCRdb gives TRBD1 as the D gene, but with no DNA this cannot be confirmed. The CDR3 length is 13 residues.

The V gene is TRBV5-5, the J gene TRBJ2-1. CDR3 size: 15 residues. Germline lookup yields CDR1 SGHKS and CDR2 YYEKEE (reference sequence). This CDR3 is CASSLGWLIYNEQFF.

The chain employs TRBV11-2 and TRBJ1-1; TCRdb proposes TRBD1, but this gene call is untestable without DNA. The CDR3 is 14 residues long. Germline assignment: CDR1 SGHAT and CDR2 FQNNGV. CDR3 amino acids: CASSLATGGTEAFF.

This chain connects TRBV27 to TRBJ1-5. Looked up from germline, CDR1 is MNHEY and CDR2 is SMNVEV (reference sequence). The CDR3 length is 17 residues. The chain's CDR3 is CASSSGTGPYSNQPQHF.

The CDR3 protein is CASSQGEGGSYNEQFF. This rearrangement joins TRBV14 to TRBJ2-1. Per the germline V gene, CDR1 is SGHDN and CDR2 is FVKESK. CDR3 length equals 16 residues. Together with reference TRBV14 and TRBJ2-1, the CDR3 gives the full variable domain: EAGVTQFPSHSVIEKGQTVTLRCDPISGHDNLYWYRRVMGKEIKFLLHFVKESKQDESGMPNNRFLAERTGGTYSTLKVQPAELEDSGVYFCASSQGEGGSYNEQFFGPGTRLTVL.

The chain couples TRBV12-3 or TRBV12-4 to TRBJ2-5; TCRdb picks TRBD1, but there is no DNA to check that call. This CDR3 is 16 amino acids long. CDR3 loop: CASSLAISDGMETQYF.

The chain carries TRBV20-1 and TRBJ2-1. CDR1 is DFQATT, CDR2 SNEGSKA, per germline (reference sequence). The CDR3 has 17 residues. The CDR3 reads CSARVPSRVKGGNEQFF.

V and J are TRBV29-1 and TRBJ2-2. The CDR3 loop spans 12 amino acids. Germline V gene data show CDR1 as SQVTM and CDR2 as ANQGSEA. The CDR3 is CSVDEGSGELFF.

This chain uses TRBV5-6 with TRBJ1-1. This CDR3 is 15 amino acids long. Germline V CDR1 and CDR2: SGHDT, YYEEEE. The CDR3 reads CASSLGTTSRTEAFF.